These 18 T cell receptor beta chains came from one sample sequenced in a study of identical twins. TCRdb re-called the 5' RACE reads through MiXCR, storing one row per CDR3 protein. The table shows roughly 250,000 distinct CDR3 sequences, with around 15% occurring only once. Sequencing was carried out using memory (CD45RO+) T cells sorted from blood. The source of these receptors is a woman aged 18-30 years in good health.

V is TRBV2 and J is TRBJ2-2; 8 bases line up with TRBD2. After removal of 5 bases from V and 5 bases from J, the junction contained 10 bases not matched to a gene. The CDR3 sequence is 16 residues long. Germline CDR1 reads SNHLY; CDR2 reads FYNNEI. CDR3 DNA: TGTGCCAGCAGTCCCTTAGCGGGACATGTTACCGGGGAGCTGTTTTTT. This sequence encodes CASSPLAGHVTGELFF.

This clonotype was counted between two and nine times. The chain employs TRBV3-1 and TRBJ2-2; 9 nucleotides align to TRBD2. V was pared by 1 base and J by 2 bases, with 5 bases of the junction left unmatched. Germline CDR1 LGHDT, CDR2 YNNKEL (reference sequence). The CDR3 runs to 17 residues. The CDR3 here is CASSQGGGAYNTGELFF. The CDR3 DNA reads TGTGCCAGCAGCCAAGGCGGGGGGGCATACAACACCGGGGAGCTGTTTTTT.

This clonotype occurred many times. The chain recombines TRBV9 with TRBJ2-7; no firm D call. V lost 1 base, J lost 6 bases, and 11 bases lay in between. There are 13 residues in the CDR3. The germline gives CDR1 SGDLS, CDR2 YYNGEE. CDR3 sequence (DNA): TGTGCCAGCAGCGTAACGACCGGTCGCGAGCAGTACTTC. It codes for CASSVTTGREQYF.

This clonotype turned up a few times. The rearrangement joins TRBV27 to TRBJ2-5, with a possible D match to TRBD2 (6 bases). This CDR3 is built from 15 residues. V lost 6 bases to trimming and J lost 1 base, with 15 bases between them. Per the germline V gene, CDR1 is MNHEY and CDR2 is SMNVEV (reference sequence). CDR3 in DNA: TGTGCCAGCAGGCCCCGCGGCGGGACCCAAGAGACCCAGTACTTC. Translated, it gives CASRPRGGTQETQYF.

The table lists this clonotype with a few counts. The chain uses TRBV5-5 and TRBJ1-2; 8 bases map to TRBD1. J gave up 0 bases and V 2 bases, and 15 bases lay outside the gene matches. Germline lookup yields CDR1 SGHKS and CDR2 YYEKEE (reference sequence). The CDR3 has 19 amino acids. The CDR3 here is CASSLSVSRTGQTNYGYTF. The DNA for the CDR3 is TGTGCCAGCAGCTTATCCGTTTCGAGGACAGGGCAAACTAACTATGGCTACACCTTC.

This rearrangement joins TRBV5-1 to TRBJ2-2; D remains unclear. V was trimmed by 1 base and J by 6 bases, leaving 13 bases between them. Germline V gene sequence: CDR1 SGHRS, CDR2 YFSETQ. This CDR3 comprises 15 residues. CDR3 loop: CASSLLGPRAGELFF. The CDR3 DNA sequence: TGCGCCAGCAGCTTGCTTGGCCCAAGGGCCGGGGAGCTGTTTTTT.

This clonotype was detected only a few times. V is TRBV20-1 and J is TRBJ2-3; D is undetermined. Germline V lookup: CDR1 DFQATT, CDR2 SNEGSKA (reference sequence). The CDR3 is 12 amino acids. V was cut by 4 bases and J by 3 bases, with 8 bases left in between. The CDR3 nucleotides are TGCAGTGCTAAGTTAGCAACAGATACGCAGTATTTT. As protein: CSAKLATDTQYF.

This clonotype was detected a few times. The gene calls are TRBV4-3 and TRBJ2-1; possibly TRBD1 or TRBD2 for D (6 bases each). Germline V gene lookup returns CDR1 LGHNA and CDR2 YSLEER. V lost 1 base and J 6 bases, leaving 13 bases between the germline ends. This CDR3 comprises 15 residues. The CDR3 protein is CASSQGGTFSNEQFF. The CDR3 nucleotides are TGCGCCAGCAGCCAAGGCGGGACATTCTCCAATGAGCAGTTCTTC.

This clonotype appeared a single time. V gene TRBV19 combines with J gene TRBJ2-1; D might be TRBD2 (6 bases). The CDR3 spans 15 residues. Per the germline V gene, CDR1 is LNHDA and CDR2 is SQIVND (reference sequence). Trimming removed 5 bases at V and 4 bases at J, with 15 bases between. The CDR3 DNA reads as TGTGCCAGTAGTCAGCTAGGCGGGACTTACAATGAGCAGTTCTTC. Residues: CASSQLGGTYNEQFF.

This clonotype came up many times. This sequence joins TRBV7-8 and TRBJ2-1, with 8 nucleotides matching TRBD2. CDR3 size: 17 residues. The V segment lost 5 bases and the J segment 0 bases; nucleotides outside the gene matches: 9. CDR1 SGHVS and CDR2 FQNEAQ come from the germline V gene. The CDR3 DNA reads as TGTGCCAGCAGCCAGAAACCCGGGAGGGGCTCCTACAATGAGCAGTTCTTC. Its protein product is CASSQKPGRGSYNEQFF. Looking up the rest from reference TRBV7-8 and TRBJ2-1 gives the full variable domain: GAGVSQSPRYKVAKRGQDVALRCDPISGHVSLFWYQQALGQGPEFLTYFQNEAQLDKSGLPSDRFFAERPEGSVSTLKIQRTQQEDSAVYLCASSQKPGRGSYNEQFFGPGTRLTVL.

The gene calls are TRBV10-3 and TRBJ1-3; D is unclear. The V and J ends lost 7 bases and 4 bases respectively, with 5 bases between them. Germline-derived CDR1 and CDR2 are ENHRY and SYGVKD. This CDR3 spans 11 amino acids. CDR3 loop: CAIMGGNTIYF. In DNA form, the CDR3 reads TGTGCCATCATGGGCGGAAACACCATATATTTT.

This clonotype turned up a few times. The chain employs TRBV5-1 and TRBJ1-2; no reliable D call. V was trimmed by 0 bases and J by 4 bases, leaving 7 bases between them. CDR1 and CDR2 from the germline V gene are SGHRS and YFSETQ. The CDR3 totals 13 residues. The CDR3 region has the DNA TGCGCCAGCAGCTTGGGCTTACGCTATGGCTACACCTTC. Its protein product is CASSLGLRYGYTF.

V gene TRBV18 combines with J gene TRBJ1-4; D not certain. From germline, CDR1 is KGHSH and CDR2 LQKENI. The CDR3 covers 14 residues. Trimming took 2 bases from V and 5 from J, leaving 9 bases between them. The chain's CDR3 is CASSPWNTNEKLFF. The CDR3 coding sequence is TGTGCCAGCTCACCATGGAATACGAATGAAAAACTGTTTTTT.

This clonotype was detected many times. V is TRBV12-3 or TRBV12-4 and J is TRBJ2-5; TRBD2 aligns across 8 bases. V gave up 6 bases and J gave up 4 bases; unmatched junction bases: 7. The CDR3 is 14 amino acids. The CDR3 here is CASSPAGVGETQYF. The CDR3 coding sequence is TGTGCCAGCAGCCCAGCGGGAGTGGGAGAGACCCAGTACTTC.

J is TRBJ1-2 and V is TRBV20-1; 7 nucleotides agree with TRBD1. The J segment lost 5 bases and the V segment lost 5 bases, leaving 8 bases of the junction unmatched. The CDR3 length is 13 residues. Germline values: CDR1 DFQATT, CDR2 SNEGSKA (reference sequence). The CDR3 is CSAARTGDYGYTF. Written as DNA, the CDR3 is TGCAGTGCTGCTCGGACAGGCGATTATGGCTACACCTTC.

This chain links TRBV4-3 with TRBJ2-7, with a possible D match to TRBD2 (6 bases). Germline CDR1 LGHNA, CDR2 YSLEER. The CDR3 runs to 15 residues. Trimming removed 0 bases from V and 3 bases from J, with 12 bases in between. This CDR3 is CASSQDKRAHYEQYF. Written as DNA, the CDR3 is TGCGCCAGCAGCCAAGATAAGCGGGCTCACTACGAGCAGTACTTC.

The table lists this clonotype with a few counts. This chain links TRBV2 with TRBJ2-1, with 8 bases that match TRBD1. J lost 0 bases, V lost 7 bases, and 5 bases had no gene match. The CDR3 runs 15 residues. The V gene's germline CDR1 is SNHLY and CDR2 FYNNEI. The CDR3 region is CASTQDRDSYNEQFF. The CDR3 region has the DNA TGTGCCAGCACCCAGGACAGGGACTCCTACAATGAGCAGTTCTTC.

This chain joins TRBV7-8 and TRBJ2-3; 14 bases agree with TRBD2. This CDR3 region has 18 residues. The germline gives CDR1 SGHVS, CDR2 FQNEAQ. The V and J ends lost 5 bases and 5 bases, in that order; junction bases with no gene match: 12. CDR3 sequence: CASSITRLAGGPGDTQYF. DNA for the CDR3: TGTGCCAGCAGCATTACACGACTAGCGGGAGGGCCGGGAGATACGCAGTATTTT. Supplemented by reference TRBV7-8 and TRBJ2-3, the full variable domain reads GAGVSQSPRYKVAKRGQDVALRCDPISGHVSLFWYQQALGQGPEFLTYFQNEAQLDKSGLPSDRFFAERPEGSVSTLKIQRTQQEDSAVYLCASSITRLAGGPGDTQYFGPGTRLTVL.